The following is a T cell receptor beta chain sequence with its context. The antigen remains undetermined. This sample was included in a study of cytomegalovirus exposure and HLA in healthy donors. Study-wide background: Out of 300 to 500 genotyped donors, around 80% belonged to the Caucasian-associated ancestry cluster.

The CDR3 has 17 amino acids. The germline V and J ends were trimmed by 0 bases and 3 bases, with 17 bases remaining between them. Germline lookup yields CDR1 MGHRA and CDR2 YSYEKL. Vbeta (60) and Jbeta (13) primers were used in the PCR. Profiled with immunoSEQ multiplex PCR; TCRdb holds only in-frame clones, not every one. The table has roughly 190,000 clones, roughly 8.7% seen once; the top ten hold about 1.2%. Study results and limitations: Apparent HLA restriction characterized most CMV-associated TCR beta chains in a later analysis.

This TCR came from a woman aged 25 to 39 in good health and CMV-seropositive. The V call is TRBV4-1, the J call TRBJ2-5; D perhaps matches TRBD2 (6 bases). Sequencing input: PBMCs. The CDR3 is CASSQDGRSGPKETQYF. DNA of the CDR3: TGCGCCAGCAGCCAAGATGGGAGGAGCGGGCCGAAAGAGACCCAGTACTTC.